Sequencing of this T cell receptor (beta chain) was carried out in a study of blood T cell repertoires in COVID-19 (TCRdb year 2020). As for the study more broadly: The collaborator samples originated in the United States, Italy and Spain and spanned the acute and convalescent phases of COVID-19. The prospective study material was composed of cDNA or gDNA derived from T cells, B-cell-depleted T cells, or PBMCs. Subjects who had been exposed to COVID-19, were actively infected with it, or had recovered from it provided the deeply sampled blood TCRbeta repertoires that made up the dataset. The repertoires were made available in a free public database intended to serve as a resource for research on the immune response to SARS-CoV-2. The samples were drawn from the first 160 participants of the ongoing ImmuneRACE study and from 950 to 1,500 subjects provided by 6 global collaborators. Sample metadata almost always included a de-identified subject ID, COVID-19 status, age in years and sex. Where available, HLA class I and class II types were taken from metadata supplied by the sample provider and were not determined by assay-based typing. Here is what the overall study found, with its caveats: How much clinical and demographic metadata was included differed by source and by participant, and the metadata was provided uncurated.

Whole blood was collected in K2EDTA tubes by collaborating institutions according to the institutions' own protocols. For TCRbeta analysis, collaborators shipped samples in one of three forms: frozen whole blood, isolated PBMCs, or DNA extracted from either of those sample types. Spanning cysteine to phenylalanine, the CDR3 consists of 14 amino acids. Just CDR3 DNA is preserved here, 42 bases in frame from base 1. V is cut by 7 bases and J by 8 bases, and the space between the germline ends is 20 bases. The germline V gene encodes CDR1 WNHNN and CDR2 SYGVQD (reference sequence). TCRbeta CDR3 regions were amplified from genomic DNA by means of the immunoSEQ Assay, a bias-controlled multiplex PCR. In the source study's methods: The number of nucleated cells in each sample was estimated by amplification of reference gene primers within the assay. To quantify the absolute abundance of each unique TCRbeta CDR3 rearrangement, sequence reads were collapsed and filtered. For each sample, productive Simpson clonality was calculated by taking the square root of Simpson's diversity index across productive rearrangements. Sourced from immuneACCESS, this table was stored by TCRdb with only in-frame sequences that have V and J called. A share of the clones is absent; for the studies checked, an unresolved V gene accounts for under half, and the remainder has no known explanation. That table gives V, J and clone size, and the DNA gave D and trimming. Within this sample are about 120,000 clones, with over 80% of them counted one time only. The ten biggest clones cover approximately 0.77% of the sample.

A note on this clone: Its antigen is unknown. Base quality data are lacking; no much larger clone is found one base away.

Sequencing used peripheral blood. This sequence originates from a woman aged 70-85 years with acute or convalescent COVID-19. The sequence links TRBV10-1 to TRBJ1-1, and TRBD1 may be the D gene, going by 6 matching bases. The nucleotide sequence is given as TGCGCCAGCAATCCCTCACAGGGACGGGGAGAAGCTTTCTTT. Translated, it gives CASNPSQGRGEAFF.